This T cell receptor (beta chain) is drawn from a study of T cells in localized non-small cell lung cancer. Turning to this clone: Its antigen remains unknown.

General observations from the study: One tumor region alone was sequenced, and heterogeneity therefore remains possible. Of the tissues analyzed, uninvolved adjacent lung showed maximal T cell clonality, greater than tumor. There were a median roughly 59 of the top 100 tumor clones appearing in adjacent lung.

Sequencing used immunoSEQ multiplex PCR; TCRdb keeps in-frame clones, though not all of them. The data contain about 19,000 clones, 85% to 95% of them singletons. V gave up 0 bases and J gave up 3 bases, with 8 bases separating them. Per the germline V gene, CDR1 is LNHNV and CDR2 is YYDKDF (reference sequence). The CDR3 has 14 amino acids. The genes are TRBV15 and TRBJ1-1; tentative D call: TRBD1 (6 bases). The TCR comes from a male donor aged 60 or over with stage I squamous cell lung carcinoma. Material: peripheral blood, obtained before any cancer treatment. The CDR3 sequence is CATSREAGDTEAFF. The CDR3 DNA is TGTGCCACCAGCAGAGAGGCAGGGGACACTGAAGCTTTCTTT.